The 27 T cell receptor beta chains below all came from one sample that was sequenced in a study of T cell repertoires in cytomegalovirus infection. TCRdb analysed the reads with MiXCR anew, one entry per CDR3 protein. The repertoire holds fewer than 300,000 distinct CDR3 sequences, about 26% seen once, with 14% in the top ten. The source material was PBMCs. Source of these receptors: a human donor in good health (CMV status not recorded). Some clones in this sample may be carry-over from other donors' samples.

This clonotype was detected ten times or more. The chain combines TRBV11-2 with TRBJ2-7, with no clear D. This CDR3 has 14 residues. V was pared by 5 bases and J by 9 bases, with 20 bases between. Germline V CDR1 and CDR2: SGHAT, FQNNGV. The CDR3 DNA reads as TGTGCCAGCAGCGCCCGGACGGCTTTGGCCGTGCAGTACTTC. It codes for CASSARTALAVQYF.

J is TRBJ1-5 and V is TRBV27; possibly TRBD1 for D (5 bases). CDR3 length: 14 residues. Between the trimmed V and J ends, which lost 1 base and 6 bases, there was a span of 10 bases. Germline CDR1 and CDR2: MNHEY and SMNVEV (reference sequence). The DNA for the CDR3 is TGTGCCAGCAGTTTATGGGCAGGGAGTCAGCCCCAGCATTTT. This translates into CASSLWAGSQPQHF.

The chain has TRBV11-2 and TRBJ2-4; tentatively, D is TRBD2 (5 bases). V lost 4 bases to trimming and J lost 3 bases, with 16 bases between them. Germline CDR1 is SGHAT and CDR2 is FQNNGV. CDR3 length: 16 amino acids. The CDR3 region is CASSSFRGLFKNIQYF. Written as DNA, the CDR3 is TGTGCCAGCAGCTCATTCCGTGGACTCTTCAAAAACATTCAGTACTTC.

This clonotype turned up a few times. This chain uses TRBV15 with TRBJ1-6; TRBD1 matches at 8 bases. CDR3 length equals 14 residues. Germline V lookup: CDR1 LNHNV, CDR2 YYDKDF (reference sequence). V lost 4 bases to trimming and J lost 7 bases; unmatched junction nucleotides: 3. The CDR3 region is CATSTRDRNSPLHF. CDR3 bases: TGTGCCACCAGCACAAGGGACAGGAATTCACCCCTCCACTTT.

This chain connects TRBV20-1 to TRBJ2-1; D remains unclear. The CDR3 has 11 residues. Germline-derived CDR1 and CDR2 are DFQATT and SNEGSKA (reference sequence). V lost 1 base and J 7 bases, leaving 5 bases between the germline ends. CDR3 sequence: CSARVQNEQFF. The CDR3 DNA is TGCAGTGCTAGAGTTCAAAATGAGCAGTTCTTC.

This clonotype showed up just a few times. The J gene is TRBJ2-2, the V gene TRBV7-8, with D possibly being TRBD2 (6 bases). Germline CDR1 is SGHVS and CDR2 is FQNEAQ. The CDR3 is 15 amino acids. The V gene lost 5 bases and the J gene lost 2 bases, with 12 bases spanning the gap. The CDR3 spells CASSPSGYNTGELFF. The CDR3 region has the DNA TGTGCCAGCAGCCCCAGCGGGTATAACACCGGGGAGCTGTTTTTT.

CDR3 DNA: TGTGCCAGCGGGACAGGGACGGTCGGGGAGCTGTTTTTT. Its translation: CASGTGTVGELFF. This chain joins TRBV28 and TRBJ2-2; 9 nucleotides align to TRBD1. The CDR3 runs 13 residues. CDR1 MDHEN and CDR2 SYDVKM come from the germline V gene. J lost 7 bases, V lost 8 bases, and 5 bases had no gene match.

This clonotype was counted many times. The gene calls are TRBV7-2 and TRBJ2-3; TRBD1 agrees at 8 bases. The germline V gene encodes CDR1 SGHTA and CDR2 FQGNSA. The CDR3 is 15 amino acids. Unmatched junction bases numbered 5, after V lost 0 bases and J lost 6 bases. The CDR3 sequence is CASSLARGLLDTQYF. CDR3 nucleotide sequence: TGTGCCAGCAGCTTAGCCAGGGGGCTATTGGATACGCAGTATTTT.

The rearrangement uses TRBV20-1 and TRBJ1-1; D is unclear. The V gene lost 1 base and the J gene lost 9 bases, with 15 bases spanning the gap. The CDR3 is made up of 13 amino acids. Germline V gives CDR1 DFQATT, CDR2 SNEGSKA (reference sequence). The CDR3 sequence is CSARGARAMQAFF. In nucleotides, the CDR3 is TGCAGTGCTAGAGGGGCGAGGGCCATGCAAGCTTTCTTT.

This clonotype was counted between two and nine times. V gene TRBV28 combines with J gene TRBJ1-1; TRBD1 is a possible D gene (6 bases). Trimming cost V 6 bases and J 5 bases, with 13 bases left between them. CDR3 length: 13 residues. Germline V lookup: CDR1 MDHEN, CDR2 SYDVKM. The CDR3 region has the DNA TGTGCCAGCAGCCTGCAAAGGGGGACTGAAGCTTTCTTT. Protein product: CASSLQRGTEAFF.

Regarding this clonotype: The junction does not match germline at one end; this may be a read error. The CDR3 here is CAGRGDGTDTQYF. As DNA, the CDR3 is TGTGCCGGCAGGGGAGATGGCACAGATACGCAGTATTTT. This rearrangement joins TRBV6-5 to TRBJ2-3, with D tentatively TRBD1 (6 bases). Germline V gene sequence: CDR1 MNHEY, CDR2 SVGAGI. There are 13 residues in the CDR3.

This rearrangement joins TRBV20-1 to TRBJ1-2, with 7 bases that match TRBD1. CDR3 length: 14 amino acids. Trimming removed 5 bases from V and 4 bases from J; junction bases left unmatched: 10. CDR1 is DFQATT, CDR2 SNEGSKA, per germline (reference sequence). For the CDR3, the DNA is TGCAGTGCTCCCCATACGACAGGGTCCTATGGCTACACCTTC. Encoded protein: CSAPHTTGSYGYTF.

This clonotype was recorded many times. The chain is built from TRBV7-6 and TRBJ1-1; the match to TRBD1 covers 7 bases. V dropped 2 bases and J dropped 1; count of bases not matched to a gene: 13. Germline V gene sequence: CDR1 SGHVS, CDR2 FNYEAQ. CDR3 length: 18 residues. CDR3: CASSLWTTPQGRNTEAFF. CDR3 nucleotide sequence: TGTGCCAGCAGCTTATGGACAACCCCACAGGGGAGGAACACTGAAGCTTTCTTT. The complete variable domain, with remaining parts taken from reference TRBV7-6 and TRBJ1-1, reads GAGVSQSPRYKVTKRGQDVALRCDPISGHVSLYWYRQALGQGPEFLTYFNYEAQQDKSGLPNDRFSAERPEGSISTLTIQRTEQRDSAMYRCASSLWTTPQGRNTEAFFGQGTRLTVV.

The chain uses TRBV29-1 and TRBJ1-1; TRBD1 is a possible D gene (5 bases). The V end was cut by 7 bases, the J end by 3 bases, with 21 bases between. Per germline, CDR1 SQVTM and CDR2 ANQGSEA. The CDR3 contains 15 residues. The CDR3 protein is CSGARGWELDTEAFF. CDR3 nucleotide sequence: TGCAGCGGGGCGCGGGGGTGGGAACTCGACACTGAAGCTTTCTTT.

This clonotype was counted only a few times. The gene calls are TRBV29-1 and TRBJ2-3; D unclear. The CDR3 contains 11 residues. V dropped 5 bases and J dropped 2 bases, with 5 bases sitting between them. Germline CDR1 reads SQVTM; CDR2 reads ANQGSEA. The CDR3 region is CSVQYTDTQYF. CDR3 nucleotide sequence: TGCAGCGTTCAATACACAGATACGCAGTATTTT.

This clonotype occurred a few times. The genes are TRBV19 and TRBJ1-1; tentatively, D is TRBD1 (5 bases). Trimming removed 4 bases at V and 11 bases at J, with 20 bases between. The CDR3 has 14 residues. From germline, CDR1 is LNHDA and CDR2 SQIVND (reference sequence). The CDR3 region is CASSTSPGINMAFF. The CDR3 DNA reads TGTGCCAGTAGTACCTCCCCAGGGATCAACATGGCTTTCTTT.

This chain uses TRBV29-1 with TRBJ2-5, with D possibly matching TRBD1 (6 bases). V gave up 3 bases and J gave up 7 bases, with 12 bases separating them. CDR3 size: 12 residues. Germline loops: CDR1 SQVTM, CDR2 ANQGSEA. CDR3 sequence reads: CSVDRGRGTQYF. The CDR3, as DNA: TGCAGCGTTGACAGGGGAAGGGGGACCCAGTACTTC.

The J gene is TRBJ1-5, the V gene TRBV19; D gene uncertain. The germline gives CDR1 LNHDA, CDR2 SQIVND (reference sequence). The CDR3 consists of 14 residues. The V and J ends lost 4 bases and 7 bases respectively, with 14 bases between them. In DNA form, the CDR3 reads TGTGCCAGTAGTACCATGGAGGGAGAGCAGCCCCAGCATTTT. Amino acids: CASSTMEGEQPQHF. Drawing the rest from reference TRBV19 and TRBJ1-5, the complete variable domain is DGGITQSPKYLFRKEGQNVTLSCEQNLNHDAMYWYRQDPGQGLRLIYYSQIVNDFQKGDIAEGYSVSREKKESFPLTVTSAQKNPTAFYLCASSTMEGEQPQHFGDGTRLSIL.

The J gene is TRBJ1-2, the V gene TRBV19; D is possibly TRBD1 (6 bases). The CDR3 covers 15 residues. Trimming pared 3 bases from V and 4 bases from J, leaving 15 bases between. Germline-derived CDR1 and CDR2 are LNHDA and SQIVND (reference sequence). The CDR3 sequence: CASSMAGASVYGYTF. In DNA form, the CDR3 reads TGTGCCAGTAGTATGGCAGGGGCATCGGTCTATGGCTACACCTTC.

The chain carries TRBV20-1 and TRBJ2-7; D uncertain. Germline lookup yields CDR1 DFQATT and CDR2 SNEGSKA (reference sequence). The CDR3 totals 14 residues. Trimming pared 3 bases from V and 2 bases from J, leaving 14 bases between. The CDR3 DNA reads as TGCAGTGCTAGTCCGGGCTCTTCCACCTACGAGCAGTACTTC. It encodes CSASPGSSTYEQYF.

V usage is TRBV29-1 and J usage is TRBJ2-1, with D possibly being TRBD1 or TRBD2 (5 bases each). In germline, CDR1 is SQVTM, CDR2 ANQGSEA. The germline V and J ends were trimmed by 5 bases and 11 bases, with 13 bases remaining between them. CDR3 length equals 11 residues. In DNA form, the CDR3 reads TGCAGCGTTCGCCCCCGGGGACAGCAGTTCTTC. The encoded protein is CSVRPRGQQFF.

The chain carries TRBV12-3 or TRBV12-4 and TRBJ1-5, with D possibly matching TRBD1 (5 bases). The CDR3 covers 16 residues. The V end was cut by 4 bases, the J end by 2 bases, with 15 bases between. CDR3 nucleotides: TGTGCCAGCAGTTCCCACCTGGGGGGTGGCAATCAGCCCCAGCATTTT. It is translated as CASSSHLGGGNQPQHF.

This clonotype was recorded at least ten times. This chain links TRBV7-2 with TRBJ2-1, with 8 bases fitting TRBD2. This CDR3 contains 15 residues. V lost 8 bases, J lost 4 bases, and 10 bases stayed unmatched. Germline CDR1 is SGHTA and CDR2 is FQGNSA. CDR3 DNA sequence: TGTGCCAGCGCCCCGGCAGGGACTAGATACAATGAGCAGTTCTTC. It encodes CASAPAGTRYNEQFF.

This clonotype was picked up a small number of times. Germline is not matched at one junction end, which may reflect a read error. J is TRBJ2-1 and V is TRBV7-6, with D perhaps assigned TRBD1 or TRBD2 (5 bases each). CDR1 is SGHVS and CDR2 is FNYEAQ in the germline V gene. The CDR3 runs 16 residues. CDR3: CASSPGTVGSYNEQFF. CDR3 DNA sequence: TGTGCTAGCAGCCCCGGGACGGTGGGCTCCTACAATGAGCAGTTCTTC.

The chain employs TRBV19 and TRBJ2-5, with D tentatively TRBD1 (6 bases). Trimming cost V 6 bases and J 5 bases, with 13 bases left between them. The germline V gene has CDR1 LNHDA and CDR2 SQIVND (reference sequence). This CDR3 comprises 13 residues. DNA of the CDR3: TGTGCCAGTAGACCCAGGGGATGGGAGACCCAGTACTTC. This codes for CASRPRGWETQYF.

On this clonotype: This may stem from a read error, because a much larger clone lies one nucleotide away. The chain joins TRBV11-2 to TRBJ2-7; D is uncertain. Germline lookup yields CDR1 SGHAT and CDR2 FQNNGV. The CDR3 consists of 13 residues. In DNA form, the CDR3 reads TGTGCCAGCAGCTTAGGCGCCTCATACGGGCAGTACTTC. Translation gives CASSLGASYGQYF.

At least ten counts were recorded for this clonotype. The genes are TRBV27 and TRBJ2-1; D perhaps matches TRBD1 (5 bases). The CDR3 runs to 16 residues. V shed 1 base and J shed 0 bases, with 10 bases lying between them. Germline loops: CDR1 MNHEY, CDR2 SMNVEV (reference sequence). DNA for the CDR3: TGTGCCAGCAGTTTATGGGGCCCTAGCTCCTACAATGAGCAGTTCTTC. Translation: CASSLWGPSSYNEQFF.